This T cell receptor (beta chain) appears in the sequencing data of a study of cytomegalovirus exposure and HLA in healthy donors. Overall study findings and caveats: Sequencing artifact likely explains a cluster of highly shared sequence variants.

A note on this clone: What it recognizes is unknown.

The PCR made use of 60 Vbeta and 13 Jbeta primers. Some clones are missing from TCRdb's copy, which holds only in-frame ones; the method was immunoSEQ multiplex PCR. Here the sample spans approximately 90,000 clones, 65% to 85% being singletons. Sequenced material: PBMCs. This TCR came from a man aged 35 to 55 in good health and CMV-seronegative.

The CDR3 DNA follows: TGTGCCAGCAGACCCCAGGGCTTTTATAATTCACCCCTCCACTTT. Amino acid sequence: CASRPQGFYNSPLHF. The genes are TRBV28 and TRBJ1-6, with D maybe TRBD1 (5 bases). CDR1 and CDR2 from the germline V gene are MDHEN and SYDVKM. V lost 6 bases and J 4 bases, leaving 13 bases between the germline ends. CDR3 size: 15 residues.